This entry lists 31 T cell receptor beta chains sequenced from one sample in a study of lymphopenia after photon versus proton radiotherapy. Measured with immunoSEQ multiplex PCR; TCRdb has only the in-frame clones, and not every one. The sample carries more than 30,000 clones, 75% to 90% recorded once. The specimen comprised peripheral blood, sampled from a patient treated with proton-based radiotherapy. The receptors stem from a woman in her seventies with pancreatic cancer. Some clones in this sample may be carry-over from other donors' samples.

The J gene is TRBJ2-2, the V gene TRBV28; D gene uncertain. This CDR3 has 13 residues. The germline V gene has CDR1 MDHEN and CDR2 SYDVKM. The V end was cut by 3 bases, the J end by 6 bases, with 8 bases between. The CDR3 DNA is TGTGCCAGCAGTTTGCCTAGTCCCGGGGAGCTGTTTTTT. Translating gives CASSLPSPGELFF.

This chain links TRBV19 with TRBJ2-1, with D maybe TRBD2 (5 bases). CDR1 and CDR2 (germline): LNHDA, SQIVND (reference sequence). The V end was cut by 9 bases, the J end by 7 bases, with 13 bases between. The CDR3 has 12 amino acids. The CDR3 sequence: CASRDRRNEQFF. The CDR3 DNA is TGTGCCAGCCGGGATCGACGAAATGAGCAGTTCTTC.

J is TRBJ1-2 and V is TRBV27, with TRBD1 identical over 8 bases. Germline V CDR1 and CDR2: MNHEY, SMNVEV (reference sequence). The trim removed 0 bases at V and 2 bases at J, leaving 8 bases unmatched. The CDR3 sequence is 17 residues long. DNA for the CDR3: TGTGCCAGCAGTTTATCCCCCCGGCGGACAGGGAACTATGGCTACACCTTC. This sequence encodes CASSLSPRRTGNYGYTF.

The chain couples TRBV2 to TRBJ1-4; D unresolved. CDR3 length equals 13 residues. Germline V gene lookup returns CDR1 SNHLY and CDR2 FYNNEI. V dropped 5 bases and J dropped 8 bases, with 12 bases sitting between them. CDR3 sequence (DNA): TGTGCCAGCAGTTCCATTCCAGGCGAAAAACTGTTTTTT. Amino acid sequence: CASSSIPGEKLFF.

The V gene is TRBV29-1, the J gene TRBJ2-7, with 11 bases lining up with TRBD2. Trimming at V came to 5 bases and at J to 4 bases, leaving 7 bases not matched to a gene. This CDR3 contains 14 residues. The germline V gene encodes CDR1 SQVTM and CDR2 ANQGSEA. This chain's CDR3 is CSVISSGRVYEQYF. CDR3 DNA sequence: TGCAGCGTTATAAGTAGCGGGAGGGTGTACGAGCAGTACTTC.

This chain links TRBV19 with TRBJ1-1; D is ambiguous. V was cut by 6 bases and J by 3 bases, with 14 bases left in between. The CDR3 loop spans 14 amino acids. CDR1 is LNHDA and CDR2 is SQIVND in the germline V gene (reference sequence). The CDR3 DNA sequence: TGTGCCAGTAGACCTCATACCCGGTACACTGAAGCTTTCTTT. This gives the protein CASRPHTRYTEAFF.

The V call is TRBV19, the J call TRBJ1-5, with D perhaps matching TRBD1 (6 bases). This CDR3 has 15 amino acids. CDR1 is LNHDA and CDR2 is SQIVND in the germline V gene (reference sequence). With 8 bases removed from V and 0 bases from J, the gap between germline ends came to 14 bases. The CDR3 nucleotides are TGTGCCAGTGGGAAGAACAGGGATAGCAATCAGCCCCAGCATTTT. This translates into CASGKNRDSNQPQHF.

The chain couples TRBV7-2 to TRBJ2-5, with 9 bases identical to TRBD1. With V trimmed by 7 bases and J by 2 bases, 8 bases remained unmatched. Germline V gives CDR1 SGHTA, CDR2 FQGNSA. The CDR3 runs 15 residues. CDR3 region: CASNPTGGVQETQYF. CDR3 DNA sequence: TGTGCCAGCAACCCTACAGGGGGCGTACAAGAGACCCAGTACTTC.

In regard to this clone: At the DNA level, this CDR3 is encoded by other sequences in the same sample as well. The chain employs TRBV18 and TRBJ2-1; 7 positions match TRBD1. In germline, CDR1 is KGHSH, CDR2 LQKENI. This CDR3 region has 16 residues. Germline trimming cut 1 base from V and 3 bases from J; bases unmatched to any gene: 6. This chain's CDR3 is CASSPRSGQVYNEQFF. CDR3 in DNA: TGTGCCAGCTCACCACGGTCCGGACAGGTCTACAATGAGCAGTTCTTC.

This chain joins TRBV28 and TRBJ2-7, with TRBD2 matching over 12 bases. The trim removed 6 bases at V and 5 bases at J, leaving 8 bases unmatched. Germline lookup yields CDR1 MDHEN and CDR2 SYDVKM. The CDR3 is 15 residues long. CDR3 region: CASSLGLAGTDEQYF. The CDR3 bases are TGTGCCAGCAGCCTCGGACTAGCGGGAACCGACGAGCAGTACTTC.

The chain uses TRBV15 and TRBJ2-3; TRBD2 matches at 8 bases. The trim removed 0 bases at V and 5 bases at J, leaving 10 bases unmatched. Germline V gives CDR1 LNHNV, CDR2 YYDKDF (reference sequence). There are 17 residues in the CDR3. The DNA of the CDR3 is TGTGCCACCAGCAGAGATGGGGGAGCGGGAGCTTTAGATACGCAGTATTTT. The encoded protein is CATSRDGGAGALDTQYF.

The chain joins TRBV30 to TRBJ1-1, with 8 bases lining up with TRBD1. Germline trimming cut 2 bases from V and 0 bases from J; bases unmatched to any gene: 2. CDR3 length: 14 residues. Germline loops: CDR1 GTSNPN, CDR2 SVGIG (reference sequence). The CDR3 DNA follows: TGTGCCTGGAGTAAGGGACAGGTGAACACTGAAGCTTTCTTT. Translated: CAWSKGQVNTEAFF.

This clone was picked up one time. This sequence joins TRBV7-2 and TRBJ1-2; 7 bases are shared with TRBD1. The CDR3 is made up of 14 amino acids. The J segment lost 4 bases and the V segment lost 5 bases, leaving 7 bases of the junction unmatched. Per the germline V gene, CDR1 is SGHTA and CDR2 is FQGNSA. The CDR3 here is CASSPAGTAYGYTF. The CDR3 bases are TGTGCCAGCAGCCCGGCCGGGACAGCCTATGGCTACACCTTC. Filled out from reference TRBV7-2 and TRBJ1-2, the complete variable domain reads GAGVSQSPSNKVTEKGKDVELRCDPISGHTALYWYRQSLGQGLEFLIYFQGNSAPDKSGLPSDRFSAERTGGSVSTLTIQRTQQEDSAVYLCASSPAGTAYGYTFGSGTRLTVV.

The chain recombines TRBV7-3 with TRBJ2-3; 13 nucleotides align to TRBD2. V lost 5 bases, J lost 4 bases, and 6 bases stayed unmatched. The CDR3 has 16 amino acids. Per the germline V gene, CDR1 is SGHTA and CDR2 is FQGTGA. CDR3: CASSQGLAGVADTQYF. In DNA form, the CDR3 reads TGTGCCAGCAGCCAAGGACTAGCGGGAGTTGCAGATACGCAGTATTTT.

This clone was detected only a few times. V is TRBV10-3 and J is TRBJ1-2; TRBD1 aligns across 7 bases. The germline V gene has CDR1 ENHRY and CDR2 SYGVKD. This CDR3 has 20 residues. V shed 0 bases, J shed 2 bases, and the junction held 18 bases outside the gene matches. The CDR3 loop reads CAISESWRGQKIRLNYGYTF. The CDR3 nucleotides are TGTGCCATCAGTGAGTCATGGAGGGGGCAAAAGATACGGCTAAACTATGGCTACACCTTC.

This chain links TRBV18 with TRBJ2-7, with D maybe TRBD2 (5 bases). CDR3 length equals 13 residues. V was cut by 3 bases and J by 4 bases, with 10 bases left in between. Germline CDR1 reads KGHSH; CDR2 reads LQKENI. In DNA form, the CDR3 reads TGTGCCAGCTCACCCGGGGTAGGGTACGAGCAGTACTTC. Translation gives CASSPGVGYEQYF.

The rearrangement joins TRBV9 to TRBJ2-7, with TRBD1 matching over 9 bases. V lost 0 bases and J lost 2; bases outside the gene matches: 6. This CDR3 has 16 residues. The germline CDR1 and CDR2 sequences are SGDLS and YYNGEE. CDR3 in amino acids: CASSVGAGQGTYEQYF. DNA for the CDR3: TGTGCCAGCAGCGTAGGCGCGGGACAGGGTACCTACGAGCAGTACTTC.

The chain carries TRBV18 and TRBJ2-5; no definite D call. The CDR3 is made up of 12 amino acids. V was shortened by 1 base and J by 3 bases, with 3 bases between the two germline ends. Germline loops: CDR1 KGHSH, CDR2 LQKENI. The CDR3 region is CASSPREETQYF. The CDR3 DNA is TGTGCCAGCTCACCACGGGAAGAGACCCAGTACTTC.

V and J are TRBV7-2 and TRBJ2-2, with TRBD2 matching over 9 bases. The length of the CDR3 is 16 residues. The germline V gene encodes CDR1 SGHTA and CDR2 FQGNSA. With 6 bases clipped from V and 5 bases from J, the junction kept 10 bases outside the gene matches. The CDR3 sequence is CASRETLAGDTGELFF. The CDR3 coding sequence is TGTGCCAGCAGAGAGACATTAGCGGGAGATACCGGGGAGCTGTTTTTT.

The chain carries TRBV5-4 and TRBJ1-2; 9 positions match TRBD1. Trimming cost V 0 bases and J 2 bases; bases outside gene matches: 5. The length of the CDR3 is 16 residues. Looked up from germline, CDR1 is SGHNT and CDR2 is YYREEE (reference sequence). In DNA, the CDR3 is TGTGCCAGCAGCTTGGGACAGGGGGGATGGAACTATGGCTACACCTTC. Translation gives CASSLGQGGWNYGYTF.

V and J are TRBV4-3 and TRBJ1-2; D not certain. Germline lookup yields CDR1 LGHNA and CDR2 YSLEER. Trimming cost V 0 bases and J 8 bases, with 10 bases left between them. The CDR3 covers 13 residues. Written as DNA, the CDR3 is TGCGCCAGCAGCCAAGACGGCACACGAGGCTACACCTTC. This translates into CASSQDGTRGYTF.

The rearrangement links TRBV27 to TRBJ2-1, with 7 positions matching TRBD1. Germline trimming cut 5 bases from V and 7 bases from J; bases unmatched to any gene: 17. Per the germline V gene, CDR1 is MNHEY and CDR2 is SMNVEV (reference sequence). The CDR3 length is 17 residues. The CDR3 sequence: CASSLNHRGSYSNEQFF. The CDR3 DNA follows: TGTGCCAGCAGTCTCAACCACAGGGGATCTTACTCGAATGAGCAGTTCTTC.

The J gene is TRBJ2-7, the V gene TRBV7-8; TRBD2 matches at 11 bases. CDR3 size: 15 residues. The germline V gene has CDR1 SGHVS and CDR2 FQNEAQ. Trimming removed 3 bases from V and 9 bases from J; junction bases left unmatched: 10. In nucleotides, the CDR3 is TGTGCCAGCAGCTTTGAGGGACTAGCGGCGGGCGGGCAGTACTTC. Translating gives CASSFEGLAAGGQYF.

V usage is TRBV19 and J usage is TRBJ2-3, with a weak D call TRBD1 (6 bases). This CDR3 has 14 residues. Deletions cut 5 bases from V and 0 bases from J, with 9 bases between. In germline, CDR1 is LNHDA, CDR2 SQIVND (reference sequence). This CDR3 reads CASSSDRSTDTQYF. CDR3 in DNA: TGTGCCAGTAGTTCGGACAGAAGCACAGATACGCAGTATTTT.

J is TRBJ2-6 and V is TRBV9; D is unresolved. From germline, CDR1 is SGDLS and CDR2 YYNGEE. V dropped 0 bases and J dropped 0 bases, with 13 bases sitting between them. The CDR3 spans 18 residues. The CDR3 here is CASSVVSWVFSGANVLTF. CDR3 bases: TGTGCCAGCAGCGTAGTTTCCTGGGTCTTCTCTGGGGCCAACGTCCTGACTTTC.

The V and J genes are TRBV11-2 and TRBJ1-2; 7 positions match TRBD1. This CDR3 has 17 residues. V was clipped by 6 bases and J by 4 bases; unmatched bases: 17. Germline V CDR1 and CDR2: SGHAT, FQNNGV. The CDR3 DNA reads as TGTGCCAGCAGGGCGTTGACAGGGCGAACCAAGGGCTATGGCTACACCTTC. Protein sequence: CASRALTGRTKGYGYTF.

This clone was seen a handful of times. The rearrangement uses TRBV6-5 and TRBJ1-2, with unresolved D. The CDR3 runs to 12 residues. Between the trimmed V and J ends, which lost 2 bases and 8 bases, there was a span of 9 bases. CDR1 MNHEY and CDR2 SVGAGI come from the germline V gene. The CDR3 here is CASSYRLGGYTF. The CDR3 region has the DNA TGTGCCAGCAGTTACCGCCTAGGGGGCTACACCTTC.

The chain recombines TRBV9 with TRBJ1-1; D remains ambiguous. CDR1 SGDLS and CDR2 YYNGEE come from the germline V gene. The CDR3 runs 16 residues. The V gene lost 4 bases and the J gene lost 1 base, with 17 bases spanning the gap. The CDR3 DNA is TGTGCCAGCAGCACCCAAGGAGGAGGGCCGAACACTGAAGCTTTCTTT. This translates into CASSTQGGGPNTEAFF. The variable domain in full, with the rest retrieved from reference TRBV9 and TRBJ1-1, is DSGVTQTPKHLITATGQRVTLRCSPRSGDLSVYWYQQSLDQGLQFLIQYYNGEERAKGNILERFSAQQFPDLHSELNLSSLELGDSALYFCASSTQGGGPNTEAFFGQGTRLTVV.

This chain joins TRBV6-1 and TRBJ2-5, with a tentative D call TRBD2 (7 bases). V was shortened by 4 bases and J by 2 bases, with 11 bases between the two germline ends. From germline, CDR1 is MNHNS and CDR2 SASEGT. CDR3 size: 14 residues. In DNA, the CDR3 is TGTGCCAGCAGTGGCGGGGGCCAGCAAGAGACCCAGTACTTC. Translating it yields CASSGGGQQETQYF.

The V and J genes are TRBV19 and TRBJ2-2; D assignment may be TRBD1 or TRBD2 (5 bases each). This CDR3 comprises 14 residues. V lost 6 bases and J 2 bases, leaving 10 bases between the germline ends. Per the germline V gene, CDR1 is LNHDA and CDR2 is SQIVND (reference sequence). CDR3: CASRGDGNTGELFF. CDR3 nucleotides: TGTGCCAGTAGAGGGGACGGAAACACCGGGGAGCTGTTTTTT.

V is TRBV14 and J is TRBJ2-5; possible D gene TRBD1, 6 bases. V lost 5 bases to trimming and J lost 4 bases, with 8 bases between them. Looked up from germline, CDR1 is SGHDN and CDR2 is FVKESK. The CDR3 totals 12 residues. CDR3 sequence reads: CASSGRGETQYF. In DNA form, the CDR3 reads TGTGCCAGCAGCGGCAGGGGAGAGACCCAGTACTTC.